This T cell receptor (beta chain) was captured in a study of shared clonotypes between healthy human individuals. The naive CD8 fraction comprised CD45RO-negative cells positively selected for CCR7 and excluded terminally differentiated effector memory CD45RA+ cells. CDR3 length equals 15 residues. The V gene end was trimmed by 3 bases and the J gene end by 3 bases; junction bases not matched to a gene: 3. Germline CDR1 is SEHNR and CDR2 is FQNEAQ (reference sequence). Clones were sequenced by immunoSEQ multiplex PCR, and TCRdb holds only the in-frame ones, with some missing. The table shows some 740,000 clones, with 85% to 95% occurring only once.

The J gene is TRBJ2-2, the V gene TRBV7-9; 8 positions agree with TRBD2. The receptor was isolated from a man younger than 45 in good health. The sample comprised naive CD8+ T cells sorted from blood. The CDR3 DNA reads TGTGCCAGCAGCTTTGAGCGGGAGTACACCGGGGAGCTGTTTTTT. Residues: CASSFEREYTGELFF.